This entry lists 24 T cell receptor beta chains sequenced from one sample in a study of beta chain features in type 1 diabetes. Findings and limits, study-wide: Shortening that was moderate but significant affected the TCRB CDR3s of Type 1 diabetes patients in all four CD4+ subsets.

The isolated RNA, all of it, was reverse transcribed, so expressed TCRB transcripts were what got sequenced. Some clones are missing from TCRdb's copy, which holds only in-frame ones; the method was immunoSEQ multiplex PCR. The profile shows 300,000 to 350,000 clones, about 13% of them singletons. Their antigens remain unidentified. Sequenced input: naive CD4+ T cells from blood. These receptors all stem from a woman between 18 and 29 years old with type 1 diabetes.

This clone was recorded a few times. J is TRBJ1-5 and V is TRBV28; TRBD1 matches 7 bases. J lost 5 bases, V lost 5 bases, and 9 bases had no gene match. CDR1 is MDHEN, CDR2 SYDVKM, per germline. There are 15 residues in the CDR3. Here the CDR3 DNA reads TGTGCCAGCAGTCAACGACAGGGAACGTATCAGCCCCAGCATTTT. As protein: CASSQRQGTYQPQHF. Based on the CDR3 plus reference TRBV28 and TRBJ1-5, the full variable domain is DVKVTQSSRYLVKRTGEKVFLECVQDMDHENMFWYRQDPGLGLRLIYFSYDVKMKEKGDIPEGYSVSREKKERFSLILESASTNQTSMYLCASSQRQGTYQPQHFGDGTRLSIL.

A few counts support this clone. This chain joins TRBV18 and TRBJ2-5; TRBD2 matches 13 bases. CDR3 size: 18 residues. Germline CDR1 KGHSH, CDR2 LQKENI. V was clipped by 1 base and J by 3 bases; unmatched bases: 8. This CDR3 is CASSPLSLGTSGKETQYF. The CDR3 DNA is TGTGCCAGCTCACCACTTTCCCTCGGGACTAGCGGGAAAGAGACCCAGTACTTC.

The sample holds a few counts of this clone. The V call is TRBV27, the J call TRBJ2-1, with 9 nucleotides matching TRBD2. V trimming: 6 bases; J trimming: 4 bases; junction bases outside the gene matches: 4. Germline V CDR1 and CDR2: MNHEY, SMNVEV (reference sequence). This CDR3 has 14 amino acids. CDR3 DNA: TGTGCCAGCAGATGGACTAGCGAATACAATGAGCAGTTCTTC. Protein sequence: CASRWTSEYNEQFF.

V and J are TRBV5-4 and TRBJ2-3; a possible D gene is TRBD2 (5 bases). CDR3 length: 15 amino acids. Germline lookup yields CDR1 SGHNT and CDR2 YYREEE (reference sequence). Trimming left V 4 bases short and J 2 bases short, with 14 bases between. The CDR3 reads CASSRGTAYTDTQYF. The CDR3, as DNA: TGTGCCAGCAGCCGGGGAACAGCGTACACAGATACGCAGTATTTT.

This clone was observed a few times. This chain links TRBV7-9 with TRBJ2-6; perhaps TRBD1 as D (5 bases). V lost 1 base and J lost 4, with 11 bases in between. The CDR3 has 16 residues. Germline V gives CDR1 SEHNR, CDR2 FQNEAQ (reference sequence). The CDR3 here is CASSLVQGLGANVLTF. As DNA, the CDR3 is TGTGCCAGCAGCTTAGTGCAGGGTTTGGGGGCCAACGTCCTGACTTTC.

The V call is TRBV28, the J call TRBJ1-4; 7 bases are shared with TRBD1. The CDR3 is 15 residues long. After removal of 6 bases from V and 1 base from J, the junction contained 5 bases not matched to a gene. Germline V gives CDR1 MDHEN, CDR2 SYDVKM. The CDR3 reads CASSRTGVTNEKLFF. DNA of the CDR3: TGTGCCAGCAGCAGAACAGGGGTAACTAATGAAAAACTGTTTTTT.

The sample holds a few counts of this clone. The chain is built from TRBV9 and TRBJ2-1; TRBD2 is a possible D gene (5 bases). The CDR3 spans 15 residues. Germline loops: CDR1 SGDLS, CDR2 YYNGEE. V was clipped by 2 bases and J by 2 bases, with 11 bases between them. The CDR3 is CASSVTSMAYNEQFF. CDR3 DNA sequence: TGTGCCAGCAGCGTTACTAGTATGGCCTACAATGAGCAGTTCTTC.

This clone was counted a few times. The chain links TRBV27 to TRBJ2-7; no clear D. The V end was cut by 1 base, the J end by 3 bases, with 1 base between. The germline V gene has CDR1 MNHEY and CDR2 SMNVEV (reference sequence). This CDR3 is built from 11 residues. The CDR3 spells CASSLYYEQYV. The CDR3 DNA reads as TGTGCCAGCAGTTTATACTACGAGCAGTACGTC.

This clone was picked up a small number of times. J is TRBJ2-7 and V is TRBV29-1, with D possibly being TRBD2 (6 bases). The V end lost 0 bases, the J end lost 0 bases, and 12 bases lay between the germline ends. Germline V CDR1 and CDR2: SQVTM, ANQGSEA. This CDR3 contains 15 residues. The CDR3 loop reads CSVEDLRGNSYEQYF. The CDR3 nucleotides are TGCAGCGTTGAAGATCTGCGGGGTAACTCCTACGAGCAGTACTTC.

The V call is TRBV4-3, the J call TRBJ2-2; 13 bases are shared with TRBD2. The CDR3 loop spans 17 amino acids. Germline CDR1 reads LGHNA; CDR2 reads YSLEER. Trimming cost V 5 bases and J 9 bases; bases outside gene matches: 12. CDR3 DNA: TGCGCCAGCAGCGCGCGACTAGCGGGAGGCGAACTGTGGGAGCTGTTTTTT. Its translation is CASSARLAGGELWELFF.

A few counts support this clone. The chain carries TRBV18 and TRBJ2-7; maybe TRBD1 (6 bases). This CDR3 has 14 residues. V lost 5 bases, J lost 1 base, and 12 bases lay in between. Germline V gene data show CDR1 as KGHSH and CDR2 as LQKENI. The CDR3 spells CASSTLGQSYEQYF. The CDR3 nucleotides are TGTGCCAGCTCAACCTTAGGACAGTCCTACGAGCAGTACTTC.

This chain links TRBV27 with TRBJ2-3; 7 nucleotides align to TRBD2. This CDR3 contains 16 residues. The germline V gene encodes CDR1 MNHEY and CDR2 SMNVEV (reference sequence). Trimming cost V 5 bases and J 4 bases; bases outside gene matches: 12. CDR3 loop: CASSRRVGGPPDTQYF. CDR3 nucleotides: TGTGCCAGCAGTCGCCGGGTGGGAGGGCCCCCAGATACGCAGTATTTT.

The chain is built from TRBV2 and TRBJ2-1; 10 bases are a match to TRBD1. The CDR3 extends over 13 amino acids. With 7 bases clipped from V and 9 bases from J, the junction kept 6 bases outside the gene matches. CDR1 and CDR2 (germline): SNHLY, FYNNEI. CDR3 protein: CASTPGQGSEQFF. In nucleotides, the CDR3 is TGTGCCAGCACTCCGGGACAGGGGTCTGAGCAGTTCTTC.

J is TRBJ2-7 and V is TRBV30, with D possibly being TRBD2 (5 bases). The CDR3 contains 14 residues. With 1 base removed from V and 3 bases from J, the gap between germline ends came to 13 bases. Per germline, CDR1 GTSNPN and CDR2 SVGIG (reference sequence). The DNA for the CDR3 is TGTGCCTGGAGTGGTGGACTCTATCGCTACGAGCAGTACGTC. This encodes CAWSGGLYRYEQYV.

This clone was detected a few times. V and J are TRBV2 and TRBJ2-7, with 7 bases aligning to TRBD1. This CDR3 spans 15 amino acids. Germline assignment: CDR1 SNHLY and CDR2 FYNNEI. The junction had 11 bases not matched to a gene; V was cut back by 7 bases and J by 2 bases. The CDR3 region has the DNA TGTGCCAGCATGAAGTACAGGGGCCCCACCTACGAGCAGTACTTC. It encodes CASMKYRGPTYEQYF.

This clone has a handful of counts. The rearrangement joins TRBV28 to TRBJ1-4; a weak D match, TRBD1 (5 bases). CDR3 size: 14 residues. Trimming removed 3 bases from V and 8 bases from J, with 13 bases in between. Germline V lookup: CDR1 MDHEN, CDR2 SYDVKM. The CDR3 region is CASSLGRVAEKLFF. In nucleotides, the CDR3 is TGTGCCAGCAGTTTGGGCAGGGTGGCGGAAAAACTGTTTTTT. Combining the CDR3 with reference TRBV28 and TRBJ1-4 gives the whole variable domain DVKVTQSSRYLVKRTGEKVFLECVQDMDHENMFWYRQDPGLGLRLIYFSYDVKMKEKGDIPEGYSVSREKKERFSLILESASTNQTSMYLCASSLGRVAEKLFFGSGTQLSVL.

In this sample, this clone turned up a few times. The CDR3 bases are TGTGCCAGTAGGGTAGCGGGCGGGGTCCACTATGAGCAGTTCTTC. Translation: CASRVAGGVHYEQFF. The chain uses TRBV19 and TRBJ2-1; 7 bases match TRBD2. This CDR3 is 15 amino acids long. Germline V gene sequence: CDR1 LNHDA, CDR2 SQIVND (reference sequence). V shed 6 bases, J shed 8 bases, and the junction held 13 bases outside the gene matches.

J is TRBJ2-3 and V is TRBV9, with 12 positions matching TRBD2. Germline CDR1 reads SGDLS; CDR2 reads YYNGEE. The V gene end was trimmed by 1 base and the J gene end by 6 bases; junction bases not matched to a gene: 6. The CDR3 is 16 amino acids. CDR3 DNA sequence: TGTGCCAGCAGCGTATCTAGCGGGAGGGCCTTGGATACGCAGTATTTT. Residues: CASSVSSGRALDTQYF.

This clone was observed a handful of times. The gene calls are TRBV6-1 and TRBJ1-2, with no clear D. CDR1 MNHNS and CDR2 SASEGT come from the germline V gene. This CDR3 is 13 amino acids long. The germline V and J ends were trimmed by 5 bases and 4 bases, with 11 bases remaining between them. The CDR3 DNA reads as TGTGCCAGCAGTTCTTCCTCCCTCTATGGCTACACCTTC. It encodes CASSSSSLYGYTF.

This clone was counted only a few times. The genes are TRBV6-5 and TRBJ1-1, with 10 bases identical to TRBD1. Germline assignment: CDR1 MNHEY and CDR2 SVGAGI. The CDR3 length is 13 residues. Germline trimming cut 8 bases from V and 3 bases from J; bases unmatched to any gene: 3. The CDR3 DNA sequence: TGTGCCAGCGGGGACAGGGGTTACACTGAAGCTTTCTTT. Encoded protein: CASGDRGYTEAFF.

The table lists this clone with a few counts. The gene calls are TRBV10-1 and TRBJ2-1; TRBD2 agrees at 10 bases. Losses at the gene ends were 1 base for V and 7 bases for J; bases not matched to a gene: 4. The germline V gene encodes CDR1 WNHNN and CDR2 SYGVQD (reference sequence). This CDR3 comprises 15 residues. The CDR3 DNA is TGCGCCAGCAGTGAGTTAGCGGGAGGACGAAATGAGCAGTTCTTC. Translated, it gives CASSELAGGRNEQFF.

The CDR3 DNA is TGTGCCAGCAGTTACAGGGGTGGCAGCACTGAAGCTTTCTTT. Its translation is CASSYRGGSTEAFF. V gene TRBV6-5 combines with J gene TRBJ1-1, with D perhaps TRBD1 (5 bases). V dropped 2 bases and J dropped 4 bases, with 11 bases sitting between them. This CDR3 is 14 amino acids long. The germline gives CDR1 MNHEY, CDR2 SVGAGI.

The sample holds a few counts of this clone. The chain joins TRBV5-1 to TRBJ2-5; 10 positions agree with TRBD1. CDR3 size: 16 residues. Germline V gene lookup returns CDR1 SGHRS and CDR2 YFSETQ. V lost 5 bases and J lost 3; bases outside the gene matches: 10. In nucleotides, the CDR3 is TGCGCCAGCAGAAAAGGACAGGGGGATATTAAAGAGACCCAGTACTTC. Translating gives CASRKGQGDIKETQYF.

The chain recombines TRBV7-3 with TRBJ2-1; 9 positions match TRBD2. The CDR3 runs to 16 residues. The V gene's germline CDR1 is SGHTA and CDR2 FQGTGA. J lost 8 bases, V lost 2 bases, and 10 bases had no gene match. CDR3 in amino acids: CASSLLGGRVLHEQFF. In DNA, the CDR3 is TGTGCCAGCAGCTTATTGGGCGGGAGGGTATTGCATGAGCAGTTCTTC.